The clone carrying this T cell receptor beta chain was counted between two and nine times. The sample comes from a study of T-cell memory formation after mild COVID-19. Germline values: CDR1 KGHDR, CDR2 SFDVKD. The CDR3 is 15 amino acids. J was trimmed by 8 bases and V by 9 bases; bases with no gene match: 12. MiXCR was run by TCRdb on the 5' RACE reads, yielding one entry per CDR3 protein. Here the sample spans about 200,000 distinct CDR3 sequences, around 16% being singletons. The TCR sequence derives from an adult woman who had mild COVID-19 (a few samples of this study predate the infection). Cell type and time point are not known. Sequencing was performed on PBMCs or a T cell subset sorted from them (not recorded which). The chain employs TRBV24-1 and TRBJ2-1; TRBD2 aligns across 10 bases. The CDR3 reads CATAKYSGRAHEQFF. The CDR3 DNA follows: TGTGCCACCGCTAAATACAGCGGGAGGGCACATGAGCAGTTCTTC.